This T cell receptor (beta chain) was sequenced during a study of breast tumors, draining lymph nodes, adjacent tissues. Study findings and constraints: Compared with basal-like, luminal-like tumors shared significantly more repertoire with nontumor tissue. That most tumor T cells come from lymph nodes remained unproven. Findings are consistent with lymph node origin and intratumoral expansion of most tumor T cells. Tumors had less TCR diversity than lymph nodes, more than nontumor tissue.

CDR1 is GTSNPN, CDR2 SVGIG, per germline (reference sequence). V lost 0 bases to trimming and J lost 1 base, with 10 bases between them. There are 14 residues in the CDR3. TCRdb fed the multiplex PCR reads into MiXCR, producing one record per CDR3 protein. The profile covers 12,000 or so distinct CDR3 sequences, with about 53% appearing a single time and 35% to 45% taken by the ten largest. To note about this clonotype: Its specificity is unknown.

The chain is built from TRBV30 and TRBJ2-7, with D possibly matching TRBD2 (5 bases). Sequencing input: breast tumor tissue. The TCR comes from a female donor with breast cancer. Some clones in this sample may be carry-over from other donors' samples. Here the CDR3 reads CAWSVTGLSYEQYF. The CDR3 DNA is TGTGCCTGGAGTGTCACCGGACTTTCCTACGAGCAGTACTTC.